The source of this T cell receptor (beta chain) is a study of identical twins. General study findings and limits: The same donors were not followed; conclusions instead depended on cross-sectional statistical analysis. Models underestimated TCR alpha sharing (out-of-frame) in monozygotic twins.

A universal primer site was added by template switching, and unique molecular identifiers were carried by the cDNA. One entry per CDR3 protein, called by TCRdb with MiXCR from the 5' RACE reads. This table has 420,000 or so distinct CDR3 sequences, about a fifth appearing once. Per germline, CDR1 LGHDT and CDR2 YNNKEL (reference sequence). CDR3 size: 14 residues. Trimming removed 0 bases at V and 7 bases at J, with 12 bases between. Of note for this clonotype: The antigen remains unidentified.

The receptor was isolated from a man in his fifties or sixties in good health. This chain connects TRBV3-1 to TRBJ2-5; D might be TRBD1 or TRBD2, each matching 6 bases. Sequencing was done on a sample of naive T cells sorted from blood. This CDR3 reads CASSQEGGIRTQYF. CDR3 nucleotide sequence: TGTGCCAGCAGCCAAGAGGGGGGCATTCGGACCCAGTACTTC.